This record looks at one T cell receptor beta chain sequence and its context. Its cognate antigen is unknown. V was shortened by 1 base and J by 3 bases, with 17 bases between the two germline ends. This CDR3 has 16 residues. The germline gives CDR1 SGHNT, CDR2 YYREEE (reference sequence). Primers included in the PCR were 60 Vbeta and 13 Jbeta primers. TCRdb's copy holds only in-frame clones and misses some; the assay was immunoSEQ multiplex PCR. The data show some 190,000 clones, roughly 82% seen once. This specimen belongs to a study of cytomegalovirus exposure and HLA in healthy donors. Regarding the study as a whole: For cytomegalovirus status, the classifier reportedly gave diagnoses with high specificity and sensitivity. In a later analysis, HLA-associated TCR beta chains were more clonally expanded than equally common others.

Sequencing was carried out using PBMCs. The clonotype originates from a middle-aged man in good health and CMV-seronegative. The rearrangement uses TRBV5-4 and TRBJ2-7, with D possibly being TRBD2 (5 bases). The CDR3 spells CASSLFGSGTFYEQYF. DNA for the CDR3: TGTGCCAGCAGCTTGTTTGGCAGCGGAACTTTCTACGAGCAGTACTTC.